This TCR beta chain was sequenced in a study of beta chain features in type 1 diabetes. Broader study findings: There was a moderate but significant shortening of TCRB CDR3s in all four CD4+ subsets of Type 1 diabetes patients.

Trimming stripped 4 bases from V and 0 bases from J, with 15 bases between. Germline V gene sequence: CDR1 SEHNR, CDR2 FQNEAQ (reference sequence). The CDR3 runs 17 residues. Expressed TCRB transcripts got sequenced, as all isolated RNA was reverse transcribed. Sequencing used immunoSEQ multiplex PCR; TCRdb keeps in-frame clones, though not all of them. The data show 600,000 to 700,000 clones, roughly 12% seen once. This clone showed up just a few times. The antigen remains undetermined. This TCR was recovered from a man aged 25 to 40 with type 1 diabetes. V usage is TRBV7-9 and J usage is TRBJ1-4; the D gene is possibly TRBD1 (5 bases). Sequencing was performed on naive CD4+ T cells from blood. The CDR3 bases are TGTGCCAGCAGCTCCCTAACCGGGGGAGCAACTAATGAAAAACTGTTTTTT. As protein: CASSSLTGGATNEKLFF. Looking up the rest from reference TRBV7-9 and TRBJ1-4 gives the full variable domain: DTGVSQNPRHKITKRGQNVTFRCDPISEHNRLYWYRQTLGQGPEFLTYFQNEAQLEKSRLLSDRFSAERPKGSFSTLEIQRTEQGDSAMYLCASSSLTGGATNEKLFFGSGTQLSVL.